The 9 T cell receptor beta chains listed next were all sequenced from one sample in a study of cytomegalovirus exposure and HLA in healthy donors. In the PCR, 60 Vbeta and 13 Jbeta primers were used. Assay: immunoSEQ multiplex PCR; the TCRdb copy retains only in-frame clones and omits some. The data show about 160,000 clones, with around four fifths seen just once and 0.95% to 1.5% held by the top ten. Input material: PBMCs. The receptors here all came from a woman between 50 and 59 years old in good health and CMV-seronegative.

The V call is TRBV27, the J call TRBJ1-4, with 8 positions matching TRBD1. V lost 0 bases to trimming and J lost 8 bases; unmatched junction nucleotides: 14. Germline assignment: CDR1 MNHEY and CDR2 SMNVEV (reference sequence). The CDR3 totals 18 residues. The CDR3 sequence is CASSLSVKGQAIGEKLFF. The CDR3 coding sequence is TGTGCCAGCAGTTTATCCGTCAAGGGACAGGCCATCGGCGAAAAACTGTTTTTT. The full variable domain, completed using reference TRBV27 and TRBJ1-4, is EAQVTQNPRYLITVTGKKLTVTCSQNMNHEYMSWYRQDPGLGLRQIYYSMNVEVTDKGDVPEGYKVSRKEKRNFPLILESPSPNQTSLYFCASSLSVKGQAIGEKLFFGSGTQLSVL.

This clone was found once. The CDR3: CASSRNLGGTGAQETQYF. CDR3 nucleotide sequence: TGCGCCAGCAGCCGAAATCTTGGGGGGACAGGGGCCCAAGAGACCCAGTACTTC. The chain links TRBV4-3 to TRBJ2-5, with 10 bases identical to TRBD1. Germline-derived CDR1 and CDR2 are LGHNA and YSLEER. This CDR3 contains 18 residues. The V and J ends lost 4 bases and 1 base, in that order; junction bases with no gene match: 12.

This clone was detected only a few times. The rearrangement joins TRBV7-9 to TRBJ2-7; D possibly corresponds to TRBD2 (5 bases). V lost 1 base to trimming and J lost 6 bases, with 13 bases between them. The germline V gene encodes CDR1 SEHNR and CDR2 FQNEAQ (reference sequence). This CDR3 has 14 amino acids. In nucleotides, the CDR3 is TGTGCCAGCAGCTTAGGTTACGGGGAAGGCGAGCAGTACTTC. As protein: CASSLGYGEGEQYF. Variable domain in full (rest from reference TRBV7-9 and TRBJ2-7): DTGVSQNPRHKITKRGQNVTFRCDPISEHNRLYWYRQTLGQGPEFLTYFQNEAQLEKSRLLSDRFSAERPKGSFSTLEIQRTEQGDSAMYLCASSLGYGEGEQYFGPGTRLTVT.

CDR3 amino acids: CASSGGLNTEAFF. CDR3 bases: TGCGCCAGCAGTGGCGGGTTGAACACTGAAGCTTTCTTT. V gene TRBV5-1 combines with J gene TRBJ1-1; D ambiguous. Germline V gives CDR1 SGHRS, CDR2 YFSETQ. V was shortened by 5 bases and J by 0 bases, with 8 bases between the two germline ends. The CDR3 covers 13 residues.

This chain links TRBV28 with TRBJ1-3; D unresolved. This CDR3 comprises 13 residues. Germline assignment: CDR1 MDHEN and CDR2 SYDVKM. Trimming pared 2 bases from V and 9 bases from J, leaving 11 bases between. CDR3 bases: TGTGCCAGCAGTTTACCCCAGGTTCGCACCATATATTTT. Its translation: CASSLPQVRTIYF. The whole variable domain, filled in from reference TRBV28 and TRBJ1-3, reads DVKVTQSSRYLVKRTGEKVFLECVQDMDHENMFWYRQDPGLGLRLIYFSYDVKMKEKGDIPEGYSVSREKKERFSLILESASTNQTSMYLCASSLPQVRTIYFGEGSWLTVV.

The genes are TRBV27 and TRBJ2-7, with 10 bases identical to TRBD2. Germline V CDR1 and CDR2: MNHEY, SMNVEV (reference sequence). The CDR3 runs to 15 residues. The ends lost 3 bases at V and 3 bases at J; junction bases unmatched: 5. The CDR3 spells CASSFRTSGYYEQYF. Written as DNA, the CDR3 is TGTGCCAGCAGTTTTAGGACTAGCGGTTACTACGAGCAGTACTTC.

Here the CDR3 reads CASSLRGYPYEQYF. CDR3 coding DNA: TGTGCCAGCAGCCTTAGGGGATACCCTTACGAGCAGTACTTC. V gene TRBV6-6 combines with J gene TRBJ2-7; weak D call: TRBD1 (5 bases). The CDR3 is 14 residues long. Trimming removed 6 bases from V and 4 bases from J, with 16 bases in between. CDR1 and CDR2 (germline): MNHNY, SVGAGI (reference sequence).

Here the CDR3 DNA reads TGTGCCAGCAGTGAAGAGGGCAGGGTGCGTGGCTACACCTTC. Its protein is CASSEEGRVRGYTF. The chain carries TRBV2 and TRBJ1-2, with D possibly TRBD1 on 5 matching bases. The V end was cut by 1 base, the J end by 7 bases, with 13 bases between. Germline V gene data show CDR1 as SNHLY and CDR2 as FYNNEI. The CDR3 has 14 amino acids.

The rearrangement links TRBV28 to TRBJ2-4, with 8 bases that match TRBD2. The CDR3 extends over 14 amino acids. Trimming cost V 5 bases and J 9 bases; bases outside gene matches: 9. The V gene's germline CDR1 is MDHEN and CDR2 SYDVKM. The CDR3 region is CASSMAPGRGIQYF. As DNA, the CDR3 is TGTGCCAGCAGTATGGCCCCCGGGAGGGGCATTCAGTACTTC.